Presented here are 21 T cell receptor beta chains from one specimen sequenced in a study of blood T cell repertoires in COVID-19. TCRdb's copy holds only in-frame clones and misses some; the assay was immunoSEQ multiplex PCR. The data show some 240,000 clones, about 90% seen once. The sample consisted of PBMCs or T cells enriched from blood (not recorded which). Receptor source: a woman in her thirties or forties with acute COVID-19.

The chain links TRBV7-2 to TRBJ2-3, with a tentative D call TRBD2 (5 bases). Trimming removed 4 bases from V and 0 bases from J, with 8 bases in between. The germline V gene has CDR1 SGHTA and CDR2 FQGNSA. The CDR3 sequence is 14 residues long. CDR3 protein: CASSSSPSTDTQYF. CDR3 sequence (DNA): TGTGCCAGCAGCTCTAGCCCGAGCACAGATACGCAGTATTTT.

The chain has TRBV19 and TRBJ2-1; TRBD2 matches at 7 bases. V shed 3 bases, J shed 7 bases, and the junction held 9 bases outside the gene matches. The CDR3 is made up of 15 amino acids. Germline CDR1 and CDR2: LNHDA and SQIVND (reference sequence). The CDR3 nucleotides read TGTGCCAGTAGTATTAGCGCGGGAGAAGAGAATGAGCAGTTCTTC. Translating it yields CASSISAGEENEQFF. The whole variable domain, filled in from reference TRBV19 and TRBJ2-1, reads DGGITQSPKYLFRKEGQNVTLSCEQNLNHDAMYWYRQDPGQGLRLIYYSQIVNDFQKGDIAEGYSVSREKKESFPLTVTSAQKNPTAFYLCASSISAGEENEQFFGPGTRLTVL.

The rearrangement links TRBV9 to TRBJ2-3; D gene ambiguous. The length of the CDR3 is 16 residues. CDR1 and CDR2 from the germline V gene are SGDLS and YYNGEE. Between the trimmed V and J ends, which lost 0 bases and 0 bases, there was a span of 11 bases. CDR3 nucleotide sequence: TGTGCCAGCAGCGTAGGCTTCCCGACTAGCACAGATACGCAGTATTTT. Translating gives CASSVGFPTSTDTQYF.

This rearrangement joins TRBV6-1 to TRBJ2-1; 9 bases align to TRBD2. Germline CDR1 and CDR2: MNHNS and SASEGT. V trimming: 3 bases; J trimming: 4 bases; junction bases outside the gene matches: 13. There are 18 residues in the CDR3. The CDR3 reads CASSDRASGKTVYNEQFF. The CDR3 nucleotides read TGTGCCAGCAGTGATAGGGCTAGCGGGAAAACCGTTTACAATGAGCAGTTCTTC.

The chain carries TRBV2 and TRBJ2-1; 10 bases are a match to TRBD2. The germline V gene has CDR1 SNHLY and CDR2 FYNNEI. The CDR3 contains 15 residues. Germline trimming cut 6 bases from V and 5 bases from J; bases unmatched to any gene: 7. CDR3: CASSIGLAENNEQFF. CDR3 DNA sequence: TGTGCCAGCAGCATAGGACTAGCGGAAAACAATGAGCAGTTCTTC.

This CDR3 reads CSVVAGGNTGELFF. The CDR3 coding sequence is TGCAGCGTTGTAGCGGGAGGGAACACCGGGGAGCTGTTTTTT. The V and J genes are TRBV29-1 and TRBJ2-2, with TRBD2 identical over 10 bases. The germline V gene encodes CDR1 SQVTM and CDR2 ANQGSEA. Trimming at V came to 4 bases and at J to 1 base, leaving 0 bases not matched to a gene. CDR3 length: 14 amino acids.

The chain joins TRBV24-1 to TRBJ2-3; D may be TRBD2 (5 bases). V lost 3 bases and J lost 2, with 11 bases in between. This CDR3 spans 15 amino acids. Germline V gene data show CDR1 as KGHDR and CDR2 as SFDVKD. The CDR3 DNA reads TGTGCCACCAGTGATACCGGGATATACACAGATACGCAGTATTTT. Translation: CATSDTGIYTDTQYF.

A word on this clone: At the DNA level, this CDR3 is encoded by other sequences in the same sample as well. V and J are TRBV18 and TRBJ2-5; no reliable D call. Germline values: CDR1 KGHSH, CDR2 LQKENI. This CDR3 has 11 residues. Trimming shortened V by 3 bases and J by 5 bases, and 4 bases separated the two germline ends. CDR3 amino acids: CASSPGETQYF. The DNA for the CDR3 is TGTGCCAGCTCACCTGGCGAGACCCAGTACTTC. Using reference TRBV18 and TRBJ2-5 for the parts outside the CDR3, the full variable domain is NAGVMQNPRHLVRRRGQEARLRCSPMKGHSHVYWYRQLPEEGLKFMVYLQKENIIDESGMPKERFSAEFPKEGPSILRIQQVVRGDSAAYFCASSPGETQYFGPGTRLLVL.

CDR3 amino acids: CASSLGGRGTEAFF. In DNA, the CDR3 is TGTGCCAGCAGCTTGGGGGGGAGGGGAACTGAAGCTTTCTTT. The chain is built from TRBV5-4 and TRBJ1-1; tentative D call: TRBD1 (5 bases). Trimming removed 0 bases from V and 5 bases from J, with 11 bases in between. There are 14 residues in the CDR3. Germline-derived CDR1 and CDR2 are SGHNT and YYREEE (reference sequence).

The V call is TRBV10-3, the J call TRBJ2-7, with 8 bases lining up with TRBD1. CDR3 length equals 12 residues. CDR1 is ENHRY, CDR2 SYGVKD, per germline. Trimming took 10 bases from V and 6 from J; bases not matched to a gene: 8. The chain's CDR3 is CATGTGGSEQYF. Here the CDR3 DNA reads TGTGCCACAGGGACAGGTGGTTCCGAGCAGTACTTC.

This rearrangement joins TRBV5-1 to TRBJ2-2, with 9 bases fitting TRBD2. CDR3 length: 16 residues. Germline V gene sequence: CDR1 SGHRS, CDR2 YFSETQ. With V trimmed by 2 bases and J by 7 bases, 9 bases remained unmatched. CDR3: CASSFTLAGRVGELFF. In DNA, the CDR3 is TGCGCCAGCAGCTTCACTCTAGCGGGAAGGGTCGGGGAGCTGTTTTTT. The full variable domain, its missing parts supplied by reference TRBV5-1 and TRBJ2-2, is KAGVTQTPRYLIKTRGQQVTLSCSPISGHRSVSWYQQTPGQGLQFLFEYFSETQRNKGNFPGRFSGRQFSNSRSEMNVSTLELGDSALYLCASSFTLAGRVGELFFGEGSRLTVL.

The J gene is TRBJ2-3, the V gene TRBV27; the D gene is possibly TRBD1 (5 bases). Germline CDR1 and CDR2: MNHEY and SMNVEV (reference sequence). The CDR3 has 15 amino acids. V was cut by 3 bases and J by 0 bases, with 10 bases left in between. CDR3 sequence: CASSFRTLSTDTQYF. The CDR3 DNA reads TGTGCCAGCAGTTTTCGGACACTGAGCACAGATACGCAGTATTTT.

This rearrangement joins TRBV15 to TRBJ2-1; D unclear. CDR1 is LNHNV, CDR2 YYDKDF, per germline (reference sequence). The germline V and J ends were trimmed by 1 base and 5 bases, with 6 bases remaining between them. This CDR3 is built from 13 residues. For the CDR3, the DNA is TGTGCCACCAGCAGAGGCTATAACAATGAGCAGTTCTTC. Translating it yields CATSRGYNNEQFF. The variable domain in full, with the rest retrieved from reference TRBV15 and TRBJ2-1, is DAMVIQNPRYQVTQFGKPVTLSCSQTLNHNVMYWYQQKSSQAPKLLFHYYDKDFNNEADTPDNFQSRRPNTSFCFLDIRSPGLGDTAMYLCATSRGYNNEQFFGPGTRLTVL.

V is TRBV7-6 and J is TRBJ2-1; the match to TRBD2 covers 9 bases. The CDR3 runs 16 residues. CDR1 and CDR2 from the germline V gene are SGHVS and FNYEAQ. J lost 7 bases, V lost 0 bases, and 7 bases had no gene match. The CDR3 region is CASSLAGGRARNEQFF. The DNA for the CDR3 is TGTGCCAGCAGCTTAGCAGGCGGGAGGGCCCGTAATGAGCAGTTCTTC.

This clone came up once. CDR3 region: CASSVESTSGSYEQYF. In DNA form, the CDR3 reads TGTGCCAGCAGCGTAGAGTCGACTAGCGGATCCTACGAGCAGTACTTC. The J gene is TRBJ2-7, the V gene TRBV9, with 9 bases aligning to TRBD2. The CDR3 totals 16 residues. Germline V CDR1 and CDR2: SGDLS, YYNGEE. The J segment lost 1 base and the V segment lost 0 bases, leaving 5 bases of the junction unmatched.

As to this clone: The junction differs from germline at one of its ends, possibly a read error. V and J are TRBV7-8 and TRBJ2-2; 10 bases align to TRBD2. This CDR3 spans 16 amino acids. Germline assignment: CDR1 SGHVS and CDR2 FQNEAQ. CDR3 nucleotide sequence: TGTGCCAGCAACTTAGCGGGAGGCGGAGGCACCGGGGAGCTGTTTTTT. It encodes CASNLAGGGGTGELFF.

This rearrangement joins TRBV2 to TRBJ2-7; TRBD2 agrees at 9 bases. The CDR3 contains 16 residues. Germline CDR1 reads SNHLY; CDR2 reads FYNNEI. After removal of 7 bases from V and 0 bases from J, the junction contained 10 bases not matched to a gene. In DNA form, the CDR3 reads TGTGCCAGCATGAGGGTAGCGGGAGAGAGCTCCTACGAGCAGTACTTC. It encodes CASMRVAGESSYEQYF.

The CDR3 sequence is CASRATDYYGYTF. The CDR3 coding sequence is TGTGCCAGCAGAGCGACAGACTACTATGGCTACACCTTC. The V gene is TRBV6-5, the J gene TRBJ1-2; a possible D gene is TRBD1 (5 bases). The length of the CDR3 is 13 residues. Germline loops: CDR1 MNHEY, CDR2 SVGAGI. Between the trimmed V and J ends, which lost 6 bases and 3 bases, there was a span of 11 bases.

The rearrangement joins TRBV5-1 to TRBJ1-1; unclear D gene. The V and J ends lost 3 bases and 3 bases respectively, with 9 bases between them. This CDR3 is built from 13 residues. CDR1 is SGHRS, CDR2 YFSETQ, per germline. In DNA form, the CDR3 reads TGCGCCAGCAGCTATGAGCCGTACACTGAAGCTTTCTTT. It translates to CASSYEPYTEAFF.

The chain links TRBV27 to TRBJ1-5; D is perhaps TRBD1 (6 bases). CDR3 length: 13 amino acids. The germline gives CDR1 MNHEY, CDR2 SMNVEV (reference sequence). V lost 8 bases, J lost 3 bases, and 11 bases lay in between. For the CDR3, the DNA is TGTGCCAGCGCTGGACAGTACAATCAGCCCCAGCATTTT. Encoded protein: CASAGQYNQPQHF.

The chain joins TRBV5-1 to TRBJ1-6, with 8 bases identical to TRBD1. Germline V gene sequence: CDR1 SGHRS, CDR2 YFSETQ. This CDR3 is built from 15 residues. Unmatched junction bases numbered 7, after V lost 4 bases and J lost 7 bases. CDR3 loop: CASSVGTGGNSPLHF. In nucleotides, the CDR3 is TGCGCCAGCAGCGTGGGGACAGGAGGGAATTCACCCCTCCACTTT. Using reference TRBV5-1 and TRBJ1-6 for the parts outside the CDR3, the full variable domain is KAGVTQTPRYLIKTRGQQVTLSCSPISGHRSVSWYQQTPGQGLQFLFEYFSETQRNKGNFPGRFSGRQFSNSRSEMNVSTLELGDSALYLCASSVGTGGNSPLHFGNGTRLTVT.